This T cell receptor (beta chain) was found in a study of T cell changes during pregnancy in multiple sclerosis. This clone has only one observation. The data were produced by immunoSEQ multiplex PCR, yet TCRdb's version contains in-frame clones alone and is incomplete. The sample has about 50,000 clones; 85% to 95% are singletons. Specimen: CD4+ T cells from peripheral blood mononuclear cells, collected after pregnancy. The TCR originated in a female donor in good health, enrolled as a control in a pregnancy study.

Written as DNA, the CDR3 is TGTGCCAGCAGCCAAGACCCCGCCAGGGTCACTGAAGCTTTCTTT. Encoded protein: CASSQDPARVTEAFF. The chain uses TRBV14 and TRBJ1-1; D might be TRBD1 (5 bases). The CDR3 loop spans 15 amino acids. V was trimmed by 0 bases and J by 4 bases, leaving 12 bases between them. Germline assignment: CDR1 SGHDN and CDR2 FVKESK.